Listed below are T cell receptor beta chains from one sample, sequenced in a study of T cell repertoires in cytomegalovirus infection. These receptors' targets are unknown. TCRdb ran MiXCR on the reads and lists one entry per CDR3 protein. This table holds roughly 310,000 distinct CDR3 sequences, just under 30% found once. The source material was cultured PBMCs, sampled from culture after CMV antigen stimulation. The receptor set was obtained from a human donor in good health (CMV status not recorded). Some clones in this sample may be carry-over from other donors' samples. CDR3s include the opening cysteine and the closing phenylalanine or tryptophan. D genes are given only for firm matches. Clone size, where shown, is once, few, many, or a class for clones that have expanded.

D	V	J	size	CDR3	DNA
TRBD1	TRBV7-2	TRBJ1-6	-	CASSTFETGFNSPLHF	TGTGCCAGCAGTACTTTCGAGACAGGGTTTAATTCACCCCTCCACTTT
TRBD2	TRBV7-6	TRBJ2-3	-	CASSPGLAGGLDTQYF	TGTGCCAGCAGCCCCGGACTAGCGGGGGGCCTGGATACGCAGTATTTT
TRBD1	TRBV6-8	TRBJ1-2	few	CASRTDRGRSDYGYTF	TGTGCCAGCAGAACGGACAGGGGGCGGTCAGACTATGGCTACACCTTC
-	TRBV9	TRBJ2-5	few	CASSVAPHINQETQYF	TGTGCCAGCAGCGTAGCTCCCCACATTAACCAAGAGACCCAGTACTTC
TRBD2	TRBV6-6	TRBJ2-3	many	CASRDPGTSGLNSTDTQYF	TGTGCCAGCAGGGACCCAGGGACTAGCGGATTAAATAGCACAGATACGCAGTATTTT
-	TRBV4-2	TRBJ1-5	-	CASSPTGNSNQPQHF	TGTGCCAGCAGCCCGACAGGTAATAGCAATCAGCCCCAGCATTTT
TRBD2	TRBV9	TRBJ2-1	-	CASSPRAGGPLPEQFF	TGTGCCAGCAGCCCCCGAGCGGGAGGGCCTCTCCCTGAGCAGTTCTTC
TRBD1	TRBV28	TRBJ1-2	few	CASIKGGQGVDGYTF	TGTGCCAGCATCAAGGGGGGACAGGGGGTGGATGGCTACACCTTC
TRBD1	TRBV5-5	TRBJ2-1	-	CASSLYGQGSNEQFF	TGTGCCAGCAGCTTGTACGGACAGGGGTCCAATGAGCAGTTCTTC
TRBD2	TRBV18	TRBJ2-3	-	CASSLLAGGTDTQYF	TGTGCCAGCTCACTACTAGCGGGAGGCACAGATACGCAGTATTTT
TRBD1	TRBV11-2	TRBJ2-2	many	CASSLGDRGNTGELFF	TGTGCCAGCAGCTTAGGGGACAGGGGGAACACCGGGGAGCTGTTTTTT
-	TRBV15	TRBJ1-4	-	CASSSSLDSTNEKLFF	TGTGCCAGCTCTTCCAGCCTAGATTCAACTAATGAAAAACTGTTTTTT
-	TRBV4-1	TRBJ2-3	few	CASSPPGAGTDTQYF	TGCGCCAGCAGCCCCCCGGGAGCGGGCACAGATACGCAGTATTTT
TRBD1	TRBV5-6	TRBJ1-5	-	CASSKRTGWNQPQHF	TGTGCCAGCAGCAAAAGGACAGGGTGGAATCAGCCCCAGCATTTT
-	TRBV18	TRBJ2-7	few	CASSPLGPEDEQYF	TGTGCCAGCTCACCATTGGGACCGGAGGACGAGCAGTACTTC
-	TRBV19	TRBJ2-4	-	CASSTRERLAKNIQYF	TGTGCCAGTAGTACCAGGGAGCGACTAGCCAAAAACATTCAGTACTTC
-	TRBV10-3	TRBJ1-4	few	CAISGGHDEKLFF	TGTGCCATCAGTGGGGGGCATGATGAAAAACTGTTTTTT
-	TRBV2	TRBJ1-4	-	CASSEVIRYNEKLFF	TGTGCCAGCAGTGAAGTGATCCGTTATAATGAAAAACTGTTTTTT
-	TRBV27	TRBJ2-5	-	CASSLNRWETQYF	TGTGCCAGCAGTTTGAACAGGTGGGAGACCCAGTACTTC
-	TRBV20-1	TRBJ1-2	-	CSAREGRLNYGYTF	TGCAGTGCTAGAGAGGGCAGATTGAACTATGGCTACACCTTC
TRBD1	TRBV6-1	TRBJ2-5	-	CATQGSEETQYF	TGTGCCACACAGGGGTCGGAAGAGACCCAGTACTTC
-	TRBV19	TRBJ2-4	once	CASSTAGAKNIQYF	TGTGCCAGTAGTACCGCCGGGGCCAAAAACATTCAGTACTTC
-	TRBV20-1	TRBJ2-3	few	CSAAPGLGNADTQYF	TGCAGTGCTGCTCCGGGACTGGGGAACGCAGATACGCAGTATTTT
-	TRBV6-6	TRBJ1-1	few	CASSFKGAEAFF	TGTGCCAGCAGTTTCAAGGGCGCTGAAGCTTTCTTT
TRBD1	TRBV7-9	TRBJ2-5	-	CASSSTGTGKETQYF	TGTGCCAGCAGCTCTACCGGGACAGGCAAAGAGACCCAGTACTTC
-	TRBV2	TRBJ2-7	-	CASSVFLGADEQYF	TGTGCCAGCAGTGTTTTTCTGGGGGCGGATGAGCAGTACTTC
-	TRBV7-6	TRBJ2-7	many	CASSLGSTTYEQYF	TGTGCCAGCAGCTTAGGGTCAACGACCTACGAGCAGTACTTC
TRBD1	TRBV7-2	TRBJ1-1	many	CASMRQGYSGTEAFF	TGTGCCAGTATGCGACAGGGCTACTCAGGCACTGAAGCTTTCTTT
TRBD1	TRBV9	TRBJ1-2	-	CASSVDSRTGATGYTF	TGTGCCAGCAGCGTAGATTCCCGGACAGGGGCAACGGGCTACACCTTC
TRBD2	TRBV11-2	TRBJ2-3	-	CASSLWGGSSLDTQYF	TGTGCCAGCAGCTTATGGGGGGGTTCCAGTTTAGATACGCAGTATTTT
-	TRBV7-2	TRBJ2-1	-	CASSLELGSTFF	TGTGCCAGCAGCTTAGAACTAGGATCCACGTTCTTC
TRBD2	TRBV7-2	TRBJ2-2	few	CASTPGGSGFAGELFF	TGTGCCAGCACCCCCGGGGGGAGCGGGTTTGCCGGGGAGCTGTTTTTT
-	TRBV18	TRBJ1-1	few	CASSPMSQNTEAFF	TGTGCCAGCTCACCGATGAGTCAGAACACTGAAGCTTTCTTT
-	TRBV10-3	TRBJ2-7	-	CAIRTTGVNEQYF	TGTGCCATCAGGACCACGGGGGTCAACGAGCAGTACTTC
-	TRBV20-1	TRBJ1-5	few	CSARDWREVGNQPQHF	TGCAGTGCTAGAGATTGGAGGGAAGTAGGCAATCAGCCCCAGCATTTT
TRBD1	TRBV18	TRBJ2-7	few	CASSPPGQGPGYEQYF	TGTGCCAGCTCACCACCGGGACAGGGCCCGGGATACGAGCAGTACTTC